These 8 T cell receptor beta chains share one sample of origin, sequenced in a study of T cell changes during pregnancy in multiple sclerosis. TCRdb's copy holds only in-frame clones and misses some; the assay was immunoSEQ multiplex PCR. The table shows about 73,000 clones, with 80% to 95% occurring only once. Sequenced here: peripheral blood, sampled in the third trimester of pregnancy. The source of these receptors is a female donor in good health, enrolled as a control in a pregnancy study.

The chain couples TRBV10-3 to TRBJ1-5; no reliable D call. The germline gives CDR1 ENHRY, CDR2 SYGVKD. V lost 6 bases to trimming and J lost 4 bases, with 10 bases between them. The CDR3 is 13 residues long. DNA of the CDR3: TGTGCCATCAGGGATGACAAGAATCAGCCCCAGCATTTT. Amino acids: CAIRDDKNQPQHF.

The gene calls are TRBV27 and TRBJ2-7, with 7 bases fitting TRBD1. CDR1 and CDR2 (germline): MNHEY, SMNVEV (reference sequence). This CDR3 spans 14 amino acids. Losses at the gene ends were 4 bases for V and 9 bases for J; bases not matched to a gene: 12. The CDR3 here is CASSSTGPSGVQYF. CDR3 in DNA: TGTGCCAGCAGTTCGACAGGGCCATCGGGTGTGCAGTACTTC.

The chain links TRBV6-5 to TRBJ2-7; 9 nucleotides line up with TRBD2. V lost 2 bases to trimming and J lost 6 bases; unmatched junction nucleotides: 5. The CDR3 has 14 residues. Germline V gives CDR1 MNHEY, CDR2 SVGAGI. CDR3 protein: CASSYAGGRGEQYF. The CDR3 DNA follows: TGTGCCAGCAGTTACGCGGGAGGGAGGGGCGAGCAGTACTTC.

The genes are TRBV4-1 and TRBJ1-1; 10 nucleotides align to TRBD1. The ends lost 2 bases at V and 5 bases at J; junction bases unmatched: 2. Germline CDR1 and CDR2: MGHRA and YSYEKL. The CDR3 has 14 amino acids. CDR3 sequence: CASSQRQGATEAFF. The CDR3 DNA is TGCGCCAGCAGCCAAAGACAGGGGGCGACTGAAGCTTTCTTT.

The chain links TRBV28 to TRBJ2-3; 11 nucleotides line up with TRBD2. CDR3 length: 15 amino acids. From germline, CDR1 is MDHEN and CDR2 SYDVKM. The V and J ends lost 7 bases and 5 bases, in that order; junction bases with no gene match: 8. CDR3 coding DNA: TGTGCCAGCACGGGACTAGCGGAACCTTTAGATACGCAGTATTTT. This encodes CASTGLAEPLDTQYF.

The J gene is TRBJ2-7, the V gene TRBV10-2; TRBD2 matches 10 bases. CDR1 and CDR2 from the germline V gene are WSHSY and SAAADI. The CDR3 has 15 residues. After removal of 3 bases from V and 4 bases from J, the junction contained 6 bases not matched to a gene. The CDR3 bases are TGCGCCAGCAGTGATATACTAGCGGGAAGATACGAGCAGTACTTC. The encoded protein is CASSDILAGRYEQYF.

V usage is TRBV4-1 and J usage is TRBJ2-1; D gene uncertain. Trimming took off 2 bases at V and 10 bases at J, with 15 bases between the two ends. The CDR3 contains 14 residues. Per the germline V gene, CDR1 is MGHRA and CDR2 is YSYEKL. CDR3 region: CASSQPSDSREQFF. CDR3 DNA: TGCGCCAGCAGCCAACCCAGCGATTCACGGGAGCAGTTCTTC.

J is TRBJ2-3 and V is TRBV7-6, with 10 bases matching TRBD1. Germline loops: CDR1 SGHVS, CDR2 FNYEAQ. The CDR3 length is 17 residues. V lost 4 bases to trimming and J lost 2 bases; unmatched junction nucleotides: 9. CDR3 residues: CASSSSGTGVDTDTQYF. The CDR3 region has the DNA TGTGCCAGCAGCTCTTCCGGGACAGGGGTCGACACAGATACGCAGTATTTT.